This T cell receptor (beta chain) was obtained from a study of blood T cell repertoires in COVID-19. Study-level information: The origin of the acute and convalescent COVID-19 samples was the United States, Italy and Spain. T cells, B-cell-depleted T cells, or PBMCs provided the cDNA or gDNA that served as material.

CDR3 size: 16 residues. V lost 2 bases to trimming and J lost 1 base, with 14 bases between them. From germline, CDR1 is MNHNY and CDR2 SVGAGI (reference sequence). Study processing details: Estimation of nucleated cell counts was performed using reference gene primer amplification. The repertoire was sequenced with immunoSEQ multiplex PCR; TCRdb's copy has only in-frame clones and lacks some. The D gene and trimming were derived from the DNA, and the V and J assignments and clone size from that table. This sample has around 250,000 clones; under 90% occur once, and the top ten carry approximately 0.85%.

The sequence was collected from a woman in her thirties or forties who had recovered from COVID-19. Sequencing was carried out using peripheral blood. The chain has TRBV6-6 and TRBJ1-1; a possible D gene is TRBD1 (6 bases). The CDR3 is CASSYLTRGPNTEAFF. The CDR3 DNA follows: TGTGCCAGCAGTTACCTCACCAGGGGTCCGAACACTGAAGCTTTCTTT.